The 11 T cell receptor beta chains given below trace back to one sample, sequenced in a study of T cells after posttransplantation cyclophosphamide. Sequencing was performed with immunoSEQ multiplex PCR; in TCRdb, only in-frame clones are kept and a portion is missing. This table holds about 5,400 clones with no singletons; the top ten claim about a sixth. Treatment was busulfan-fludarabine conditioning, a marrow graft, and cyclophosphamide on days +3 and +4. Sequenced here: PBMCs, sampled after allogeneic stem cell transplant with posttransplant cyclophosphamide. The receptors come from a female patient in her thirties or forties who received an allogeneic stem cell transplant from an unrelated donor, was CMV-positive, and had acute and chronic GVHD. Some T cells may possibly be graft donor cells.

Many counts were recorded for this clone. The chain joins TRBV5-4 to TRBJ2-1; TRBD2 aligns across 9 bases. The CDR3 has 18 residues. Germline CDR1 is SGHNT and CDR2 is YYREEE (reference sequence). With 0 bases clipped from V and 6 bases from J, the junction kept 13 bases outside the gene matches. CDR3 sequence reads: CASSLEGRTSGPSNEQFF. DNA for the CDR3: TGTGCCAGCAGCTTGGAGGGGCGTACTAGCGGGCCTTCCAATGAGCAGTTCTTC.

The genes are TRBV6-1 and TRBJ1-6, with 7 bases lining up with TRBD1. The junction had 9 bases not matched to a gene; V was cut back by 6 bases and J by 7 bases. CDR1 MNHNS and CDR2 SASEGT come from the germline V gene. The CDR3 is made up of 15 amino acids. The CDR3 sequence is CASSPTGVGNSPLHF. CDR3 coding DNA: TGTGCCAGCAGCCCTACAGGGGTCGGAAATTCACCCCTCCACTTT.

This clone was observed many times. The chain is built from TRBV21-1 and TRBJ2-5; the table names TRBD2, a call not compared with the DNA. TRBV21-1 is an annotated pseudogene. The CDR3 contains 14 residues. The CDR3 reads CASRLSGFQETQYF. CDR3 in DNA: TGTGCCAGCAGACTTAGCGGCTTCCAAGAGACCCAGTACTTC.

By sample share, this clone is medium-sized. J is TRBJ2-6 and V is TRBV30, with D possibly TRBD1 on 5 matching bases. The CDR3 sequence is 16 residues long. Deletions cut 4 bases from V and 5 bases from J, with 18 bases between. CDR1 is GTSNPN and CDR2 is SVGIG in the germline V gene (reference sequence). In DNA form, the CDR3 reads TGTGCCTGGACCTCACCAGGGTTCTTACGGGCCAACGTCCTGACTTTC. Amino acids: CAWTSPGFLRANVLTF.

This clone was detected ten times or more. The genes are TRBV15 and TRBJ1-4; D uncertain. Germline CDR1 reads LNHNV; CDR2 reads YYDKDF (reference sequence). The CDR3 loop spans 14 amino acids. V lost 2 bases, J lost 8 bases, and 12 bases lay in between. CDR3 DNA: TGTGCCACCAGCAGATCTATTACAGCCGAAAAACTGTTTTTT. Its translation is CATSRSITAEKLFF.

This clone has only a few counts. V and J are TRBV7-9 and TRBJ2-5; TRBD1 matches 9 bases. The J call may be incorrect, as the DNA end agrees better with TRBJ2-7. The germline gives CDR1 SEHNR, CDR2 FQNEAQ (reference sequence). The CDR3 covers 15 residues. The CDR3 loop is CASSPPTGGSYEQYF. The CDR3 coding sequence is TGTGCCAGCAGCCCACCGACAGGGGGCTCCTACGAGCAGTACTTC.

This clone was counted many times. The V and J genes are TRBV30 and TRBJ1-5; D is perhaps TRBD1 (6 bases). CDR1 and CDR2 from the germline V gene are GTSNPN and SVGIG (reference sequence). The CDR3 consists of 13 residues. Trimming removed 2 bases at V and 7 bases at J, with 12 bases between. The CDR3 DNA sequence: TGTGCCTGGAGTCGAGCGGACAGACAGCCCCAGCATTTT. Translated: CAWSRADRQPQHF.

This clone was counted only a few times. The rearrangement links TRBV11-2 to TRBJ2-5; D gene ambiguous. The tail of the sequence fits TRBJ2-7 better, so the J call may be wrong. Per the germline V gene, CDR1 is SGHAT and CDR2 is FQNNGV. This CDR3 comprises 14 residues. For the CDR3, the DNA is TGTGCCAGCAGCTTAGCCTTCGTCACCTACGAGCAGTACTTC. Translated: CASSLAFVTYEQYF.

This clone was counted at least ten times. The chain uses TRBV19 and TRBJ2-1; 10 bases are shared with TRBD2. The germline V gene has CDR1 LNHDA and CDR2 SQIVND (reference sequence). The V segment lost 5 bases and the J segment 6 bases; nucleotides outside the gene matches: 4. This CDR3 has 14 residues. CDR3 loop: CASSFRLAGNEQFF. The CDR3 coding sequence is TGTGCCAGTAGTTTTCGACTAGCGGGCAATGAGCAGTTCTTC.

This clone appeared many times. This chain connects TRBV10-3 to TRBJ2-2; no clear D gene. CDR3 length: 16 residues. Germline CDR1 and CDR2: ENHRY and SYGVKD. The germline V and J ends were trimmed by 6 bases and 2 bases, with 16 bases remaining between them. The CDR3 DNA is TGTGCCATCAGGACGGGTGTGGGTGGAAACACCGGGGAGCTGTTTTTT. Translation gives CAIRTGVGGNTGELFF.

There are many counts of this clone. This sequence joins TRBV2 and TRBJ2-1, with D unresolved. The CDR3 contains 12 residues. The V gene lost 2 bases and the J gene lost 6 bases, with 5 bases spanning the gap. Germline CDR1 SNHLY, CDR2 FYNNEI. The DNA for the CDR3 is TGTGCCAGCAGTGAATCCCTCAATGAGCAGTTCTTC. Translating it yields CASSESLNEQFF.